These 15 T cell receptor beta chains share one sample of origin, sequenced in a study of chemoradiotherapy in HPV16-positive cancers (dated by TCRdb to the early 2020s). Library generation was performed with the immunoSEQ multiplex PCR assay. TCRdb mirrors the immuneACCESS table, restricted to in-frame sequences. Some clones are absent from its copies; in checked studies, under half trace to an unresolved V gene, and the reason for the others is unknown. Here the sample has about 6,500 clones; around 90% occur a single time. Together, the top ten hold 1.5% to 2% of the sample. The material was blood, obtained from a patient who underwent chemoradiotherapy. The receptors were gathered from a human donor with HPV-associated anogenital cancer.

This clone appeared a few times. The chain uses TRBV21-1 and TRBJ1-5. TRBV21-1 is a pseudogene. The CDR3 contains 14 residues. In DNA, the CDR3 is TGTGCCACCCGCGGCTTGGGTATCAATCAGCCCCAGCATTTT. Protein: CATRGLGINQPQHF.

The gene calls are TRBV6-1 and TRBJ2-5; 11 bases map to TRBD2. The J segment lost 2 bases and the V segment lost 6 bases, leaving 5 bases of the junction unmatched. The CDR3 covers 15 residues. CDR1 and CDR2 from the germline V gene are MNHNS and SASEGT. The CDR3 here is CASSDRLAGQETQYF. CDR3 sequence (DNA): TGTGCCAGCAGCGATCGACTAGCGGGGCAAGAGACCCAGTACTTC.

This clone was counted a single time. This chain joins TRBV18 and TRBJ1-2; 7 bases match TRBD1. V lost 2 bases to trimming and J lost 2 bases; unmatched junction nucleotides: 5. Germline CDR1 and CDR2: KGHSH and LQKENI. The length of the CDR3 is 15 residues. DNA of the CDR3: TGTGCCAGCTCACCAACATCGGACAGGAACTATGGCTACACCTTC. It translates to CASSPTSDRNYGYTF.

The V call is TRBV9, the J call TRBJ2-7; 8 bases map to TRBD2. The CDR3 is 15 amino acids. V gave up 2 bases and J gave up 4 bases; unmatched junction bases: 8. Germline V gene data show CDR1 as SGDLS and CDR2 as YYNGEE. The CDR3 region is CASSVKRENRYEQYF. CDR3 nucleotides: TGTGCCAGCAGCGTTAAGCGGGAGAACCGGTACGAGCAGTACTTC.

This clone has just one count. The V and J genes are TRBV13 and TRBJ1-3, with D perhaps TRBD1 (5 bases). Trimming removed 7 bases at V and 1 base at J, with 11 bases between. The CDR3 extends over 14 amino acids. CDR1 is PRHDT, CDR2 FYEKMQ, per germline (reference sequence). CDR3 sequence reads: CASIRDRSGNTIYF. The CDR3 DNA sequence: TGTGCCAGCATCAGGGACCGTTCTGGAAACACCATATATTTT.

This clone appeared a single time. The chain uses TRBV7-2 and TRBJ1-5, with 7 positions matching TRBD1. V lost 5 bases and J lost 1; bases outside the gene matches: 8. Germline lookup yields CDR1 SGHTA and CDR2 FQGNSA. The CDR3 sequence is 16 residues long. The DNA of the CDR3 is TGTGCCAGCAGCCCCCCGACAGGGAAAAGCAATCAGCCCCAGCATTTT. As protein: CASSPPTGKSNQPQHF.

J is TRBJ1-2 and V is TRBV19, with D unclear. The CDR3 covers 13 residues. The V end lost 7 bases, the J end lost 8 bases, and 17 bases lay between the germline ends. Germline V gene data show CDR1 as LNHDA and CDR2 as SQIVND (reference sequence). The CDR3 nucleotides are TGTGCCAGTACCCCCTTCCCACAAGAAGGCTACACCTTC. Amino acids: CASTPFPQEGYTF.

In nucleotides, the CDR3 is TGTGCCAGCAGTGAAGGAGGCAAACTGAACACTGAAGCTTTCTTT. It yields the protein CASSEGGKLNTEAFF. This chain uses TRBV6-1 with TRBJ1-1, with D hard to call. The CDR3 loop spans 15 amino acids. The germline V gene has CDR1 MNHNS and CDR2 SASEGT. V lost 1 base and J lost 0, with 9 bases in between.

The CDR3 region is CASSHGTYQETQYF. DNA for the CDR3: TGTGCCAGCAGCCATGGGACCTACCAAGAGACCCAGTACTTC. V gene TRBV2 combines with J gene TRBJ2-5, with D perhaps given as TRBD1 or TRBD2 (5 bases each). V gave up 6 bases and J gave up 0 bases, with 11 bases separating them. The germline V gene encodes CDR1 SNHLY and CDR2 FYNNEI. The CDR3 has 14 residues.

The J gene is TRBJ2-2, the V gene TRBV7-2; TRBD2 agrees at 7 bases. The CDR3 is 17 amino acids. Per the germline V gene, CDR1 is SGHTA and CDR2 is FQGNSA. The junction had 14 bases not matched to a gene; V was cut back by 4 bases and J by 6 bases. CDR3 sequence reads: CASSSPRGGNTPGELFF. The CDR3 DNA sequence: TGTGCCAGCAGCTCCCCCCGGGGAGGGAATACGCCCGGGGAGCTGTTTTTT. Looking up the rest from reference TRBV7-2 and TRBJ2-2 gives the full variable domain: GAGVSQSPSNKVTEKGKDVELRCDPISGHTALYWYRQSLGQGLEFLIYFQGNSAPDKSGLPSDRFSAERTGGSVSTLTIQRTQQEDSAVYLCASSSPRGGNTPGELFFGEGSRLTVL.

The table lists this clone with a count of one. The chain uses TRBV19 and TRBJ2-3, with D perhaps matching TRBD2 (6 bases). CDR3 length: 17 amino acids. Germline assignment: CDR1 LNHDA and CDR2 SQIVND (reference sequence). Deletions cut 0 bases from V and 1 base from J, with 14 bases between. In nucleotides, the CDR3 is TGTGCCAGTAGTATAGATCTATCTAGCGCGGGCACAGATACGCAGTATTTT. This translates into CASSIDLSSAGTDTQYF. Full variable domain (rest looked up from reference TRBV19 and TRBJ2-3): DGGITQSPKYLFRKEGQNVTLSCEQNLNHDAMYWYRQDPGQGLRLIYYSQIVNDFQKGDIAEGYSVSREKKESFPLTVTSAQKNPTAFYLCASSIDLSSAGTDTQYFGPGTRLTVL.

The chain recombines TRBV15 with TRBJ2-1, with TRBD2 matching over 14 bases. With 2 bases clipped from V and 8 bases from J, the junction kept 2 bases outside the gene matches. Germline V CDR1 and CDR2: LNHNV, YYDKDF (reference sequence). This CDR3 region has 15 residues. Written as DNA, the CDR3 is TGTGCCACCAGCAGACCGGGACTAGCGGGGGATGAGCAGTTCTTC. As protein: CATSRPGLAGDEQFF.

The genes are TRBV6-1 and TRBJ1-1, with a possible D match to TRBD1 (5 bases). Trimming cost V 2 bases and J 4 bases, with 8 bases left between them. Germline assignment: CDR1 MNHNS and CDR2 SASEGT. CDR3 size: 13 residues. The CDR3 DNA reads as TGTGCCAGCAGTGAATATGGGGGCACTGAAGCTTTCTTT. Translating it yields CASSEYGGTEAFF.

This clone was seen a single time. The V call is TRBV6-1, the J call TRBJ1-1; D gene uncertain. Germline loops: CDR1 MNHNS, CDR2 SASEGT. The CDR3 totals 15 residues. The ends were cut back, 2 bases at V and 1 base at J, with 11 bases in the middle. In DNA form, the CDR3 reads TGTGCCAGCAGTGAATACTGGGGTGGGAACACTGAAGCTTTCTTT. Translating gives CASSEYWGGNTEAFF.

The gene calls are TRBV5-1 and TRBJ2-5; D may be TRBD1 or TRBD2 (6 bases each). TRBJ2-7 explains the end of the DNA better; the J call may be wrong. CDR3 length: 13 residues. Germline assignment: CDR1 SGHRS and CDR2 YFSETQ. CDR3 region: CASSFWGAGEQYF. In nucleotides, the CDR3 is TGCGCCAGCAGCTTTTGGGGGGCTGGCGAGCAGTACTTC.